What follows are 22 T cell receptor beta chains derived from one specimen sequenced in a study of CD8 T cells in Susac syndrome. An amount of RNA that ranged from roughly 0.45 to 1 ug was reverse transcribed with random hexamers. Via MiXCR, TCRdb re-called the immunoSEQ multiplex PCR reads, giving one row per CDR3 protein. This table has 80,000 to 90,000 distinct CDR3 sequences, over 85% appearing once. The sequencing input was CD8+ T cells from PBMCs. These receptor sequences come from a human donor in good health.

V is TRBV7-9 and J is TRBJ2-7; weak D call: TRBD1 (7 bases). CDR1 SEHNR and CDR2 FQNEAQ come from the germline V gene (reference sequence). V lost 3 bases and J 6 bases, leaving 12 bases between the germline ends. This CDR3 region has 13 residues. CDR3 in amino acids: CASSFGTAGEQYF. CDR3 in DNA: TGTGCCAGCAGCTTCGGGACAGCGGGCGAGCAGTACTTC.

In DNA form, the CDR3 reads TGTGCCAGCAGCCGCACAGACCTCTGGGCCAACGTCCTGACTTTC. It codes for CASSRTDLWANVLTF. This chain connects TRBV9 to TRBJ2-6; D is unresolved. Looked up from germline, CDR1 is SGDLS and CDR2 is YYNGEE. The CDR3 contains 15 residues. The V end was cut by 4 bases, the J end by 5 bases, with 13 bases between.

The chain joins TRBV29-1 to TRBJ2-7; D perhaps matches TRBD2 (6 bases). Germline values: CDR1 SQVTM, CDR2 ANQGSEA. V gave up 4 bases and J gave up 4 bases, with 29 bases separating them. The CDR3 is 18 amino acids. The CDR3 is CSVVAKPKLGTEQYEQYF. CDR3 in DNA: TGCAGCGTTGTGGCCAAACCTAAACTCGGGACTGAACAATACGAGCAGTACTTC.

CDR3 sequence (DNA): TGCAGCGCCGCGGATGGTAGCGGTGGCTACACCTTC. It is translated as CSAADGSGGYTF. V usage is TRBV29-1 and J usage is TRBJ1-2, with unresolved D. The germline gives CDR1 SQVTM, CDR2 ANQGSEA. The ends were cut back, 7 bases at V and 7 bases at J, with 16 bases in the middle. CDR3 size: 12 residues.

The J gene is TRBJ1-2, the V gene TRBV29-1; 9 bases align to TRBD1. Trimming took 3 bases from V and 6 from J; bases not matched to a gene: 5. Germline-derived CDR1 and CDR2 are SQVTM and ANQGSEA. The CDR3 totals 13 residues. CDR3 region: CSVEAGTGNGYTF. The CDR3, as DNA: TGCAGCGTTGAGGCGGGGACAGGGAATGGCTACACCTTC.

The gene calls are TRBV6-5 and TRBJ2-5; possibly TRBD1 or TRBD2 for D (6 bases each). Trimming took 5 bases from V and 1 from J, leaving 11 bases between them. This CDR3 is 14 amino acids long. Germline V gives CDR1 MNHEY, CDR2 SVGAGI. CDR3 residues: CASSHGGPQETQYF. CDR3 sequence (DNA): TGTGCCAGCAGTCACGGGGGCCCCCAAGAGACCCAGTACTTC.

V and J are TRBV9 and TRBJ1-1; TRBD1 aligns across 8 bases. The CDR3 extends over 14 amino acids. J gave up 1 base and V 3 bases, and 2 bases lay outside the gene matches. The V gene's germline CDR1 is SGDLS and CDR2 YYNGEE. CDR3 region: CASSGGTGNTEAFF. In DNA form, the CDR3 reads TGTGCCAGCAGCGGCGGGACAGGGAACACTGAAGCTTTCTTT.

This clonotype showed up just a few times. The chain carries TRBV7-9 and TRBJ2-7, with a possible D match to TRBD2 (6 bases). This CDR3 contains 13 residues. V lost 5 bases and J 2 bases, leaving 10 bases between the germline ends. CDR1 SEHNR and CDR2 FQNEAQ come from the germline V gene (reference sequence). The CDR3 reads CASSPSAPYEQYF. Here the CDR3 DNA reads TGTGCCAGCAGCCCTAGCGCTCCCTACGAGCAGTACTTC.

The chain combines TRBV4-2 with TRBJ2-3; the match to TRBD1 covers 8 bases. Germline CDR1 reads LGHNA; CDR2 reads YNFKEQ. The CDR3 loop spans 19 amino acids. The junction had 15 bases not matched to a gene; V was cut back by 1 base and J by 3 bases. The CDR3 region is CASSQARGLGPGQTDTQYF. The CDR3 coding sequence is TGTGCCAGCAGCCAAGCCAGGGGGCTGGGGCCGGGTCAAACAGATACGCAGTATTTT.

The chain employs TRBV6-5 and TRBJ2-7, with 7 bases that match TRBD1. Germline CDR1 is MNHEY and CDR2 is SVGAGI. The CDR3 consists of 13 residues. With V trimmed by 10 bases and J by 2 bases, 8 bases remained unmatched. CDR3 residues: CAINSGTAYEQYF. The CDR3 DNA reads TGTGCCATCAATTCCGGGACAGCCTACGAGCAGTACTTC.

The J gene is TRBJ2-7, the V gene TRBV6-5; possibly TRBD1 for D (5 bases). CDR3 size: 14 residues. Germline V gene sequence: CDR1 MNHEY, CDR2 SVGAGI. V was pared by 5 bases and J by 3 bases, with 14 bases between. The CDR3 reads CASSGPGSFYEQYF. The CDR3 bases are TGTGCCAGCAGTGGCCCAGGGTCCTTCTACGAGCAGTACTTC.

The gene calls are TRBV5-1 and TRBJ2-7; TRBD1 agrees at 7 bases. CDR1 and CDR2 from the germline V gene are SGHRS and YFSETQ. There are 13 residues in the CDR3. V shed 4 bases, J shed 3 bases, and the junction held 4 bases outside the gene matches. The CDR3 is CASSLTGYYEQYF. As DNA, the CDR3 is TGCGCCAGCAGCCTGACAGGGTACTACGAGCAGTACTTC.

V is TRBV9 and J is TRBJ1-1; 7 positions agree with TRBD1. The CDR3 is 14 amino acids. Unmatched junction bases numbered 6, after V lost 0 bases and J lost 7 bases. Per germline, CDR1 SGDLS and CDR2 YYNGEE. CDR3 protein: CASSVAGGGGEAFF. CDR3 nucleotide sequence: TGTGCCAGCAGCGTAGCAGGAGGGGGCGGTGAAGCTTTCTTT.

This CDR3 is CASSLVSVGVGGYTF. DNA for the CDR3: TGTGCCAGCAGCTTGGTTTCGGTAGGGGTCGGTGGCTACACCTTC. The chain has TRBV5-6 and TRBJ1-2, with D possibly TRBD1 on 5 matching bases. Trimming cost V 0 bases and J 7 bases, with 16 bases left between them. CDR1 and CDR2 (germline): SGHDT, YYEEEE. This CDR3 is 15 amino acids long.

The chain carries TRBV20-1 and TRBJ2-7; D unclear. CDR1 and CDR2 from the germline V gene are DFQATT and SNEGSKA (reference sequence). CDR3 length equals 15 residues. With 0 bases removed from V and 7 bases from J, the gap between germline ends came to 19 bases. CDR3 amino acids: CSAREGLRPRGEQYF. CDR3 in DNA: TGCAGTGCTAGAGAGGGCCTTCGGCCGAGAGGTGAGCAGTACTTC.

V usage is TRBV7-9 and J usage is TRBJ2-1; 11 nucleotides match TRBD2. V lost 7 bases to trimming and J lost 15 bases; unmatched junction nucleotides: 11. Germline CDR1 is SEHNR and CDR2 is FQNEAQ (reference sequence). There are 13 residues in the CDR3. CDR3 loop: CASTKTSGDSLFF. As DNA, the CDR3 is TGTGCCAGCACCAAGACTAGCGGGGATAGTCTGTTCTTC.

V and J are TRBV19 and TRBJ1-1; the D gene is possibly TRBD1 (5 bases). The CDR3 length is 15 residues. V lost 4 bases and J lost 0, with 12 bases in between. Germline loops: CDR1 LNHDA, CDR2 SQIVND (reference sequence). CDR3 amino acids: CASSRGPTLNTEAFF. For the CDR3, the DNA is TGTGCCAGTAGTAGGGGACCGACCTTGAACACTGAAGCTTTCTTT.

The genes are TRBV11-2 and TRBJ2-3; D remains unclear. This CDR3 has 13 amino acids. Trimming took off 3 bases at V and 3 bases at J, with 7 bases between the two ends. Germline V CDR1 and CDR2: SGHAT, FQNNGV. DNA of the CDR3: TGTGCCAGCAGCTTTGACGCTACAGATACGCAGTATTTT. This translates into CASSFDATDTQYF.

V and J are TRBV19 and TRBJ2-4; D may correspond to TRBD1 or TRBD2 (5 bases each). This CDR3 region has 14 residues. The germline V gene encodes CDR1 LNHDA and CDR2 SQIVND (reference sequence). The germline V and J ends were trimmed by 1 base and 5 bases, with 9 bases remaining between them. The CDR3, as DNA: TGTGCCAGTAGTATAGGGCCGGGACAAAACATTCAGTACTTC. Translating gives CASSIGPGQNIQYF.

This clonotype appeared a single time. This chain joins TRBV6-1 and TRBJ2-3; 10 bases line up with TRBD2. The V and J ends lost 6 bases and 2 bases, in that order; junction bases with no gene match: 5. The V gene's germline CDR1 is MNHNS and CDR2 SASEGT. The CDR3 is 15 amino acids. The CDR3 here is CASSRTSGDTDTQYF. In DNA, the CDR3 is TGTGCCAGCAGCCGGACTAGCGGAGACACAGATACGCAGTATTTT.

V is TRBV7-6 and J is TRBJ2-1; TRBD2 agrees at 8 bases. The V gene's germline CDR1 is SGHVS and CDR2 FNYEAQ. This CDR3 has 15 amino acids. V shed 0 bases, J shed 8 bases, and the junction held 6 bases outside the gene matches. The CDR3 loop reads CASSLAGRGVDEQFF. CDR3 nucleotide sequence: TGTGCCAGCAGCTTAGCTGGGCGGGGGGTGGATGAGCAGTTCTTC.

This chain joins TRBV5-6 and TRBJ2-1, with D unclear. The V end lost 3 bases, the J end lost 8 bases, and 9 bases lay between the germline ends. This CDR3 is 12 amino acids long. Looked up from germline, CDR1 is SGHDT and CDR2 is YYEEEE. The CDR3 DNA reads as TGTGCCAGCAGCTATATCGGTGATGAGCAGTTCTTC. It yields the protein CASSYIGDEQFF.